Sequencing of this T cell receptor (beta chain) was carried out in a study of T cell repertoires in cytomegalovirus infection. The overall study: Public TCR beta signature analysis indicated the presence of both CMV infection and matching HLA type. General study results and limits: Of the TCR beta families, the public ones yielded a cumulative frequency that identified carriers of CMV plus the relevant HLA. Across the ex vivo response, the dominant clonotypes were HLA-C-restricted CMV-specific TCR beta clonotypes.

TCRdb re-called the reads through MiXCR, storing one row per CDR3 protein. This table has about 740,000 distinct CDR3 sequences, roughly 35% appearing once. This clonotype was picked up a small number of times. Its antigen is as yet unknown. The CDR3 runs to 14 residues. In germline, CDR1 is SGHVS, CDR2 FQNEAQ. V was trimmed by 4 bases and J by 4 bases, leaving 10 bases between them. The specimen was PBMCs. The V call is TRBV7-8, the J call TRBJ2-2; D possibly corresponds to TRBD1 (5 bases). The TCR was taken from a human donor in good health (CMV status not recorded). Some clones in this sample may be carry-over from other donors' samples. CDR3: CASSYNRLTGELFF. For the CDR3, the DNA is TGTGCCAGCAGCTACAACAGGCTCACCGGGGAGCTGTTTTTT.